This T cell receptor beta chain was identified in a study of cytomegalovirus exposure and HLA in healthy donors. Study-level information: The roughly 670 first-cohort repertoires shared a platform with the roughly 120 validation repertoires, as reported in a later analysis.

The CDR3 consists of 14 residues. The germline V gene encodes CDR1 LNHNV and CDR2 YYDKDF (reference sequence). Trimming removed 3 bases from V and 4 bases from J, with 10 bases in between. Overall study findings and caveats: The study recorded 160 or so TCR beta chains that were cytomegalovirus-associated. According to a later analysis, TCR clusters from the first cohort tended to co-occur in the 90 to 150 validation repertoires. Most TCR sequences were uncommon, yet certain public TCRs appeared in many donors.

TCRdb keeps only in-frame clones here, not all; method: immunoSEQ multiplex PCR. The sample shows about 67,000 clones, less than 95% of them seen only once. Regarding this clone: Its antigen is currently unknown.

V and J are TRBV15 and TRBJ1-5; no clear D gene. The TCR sequence derives from a woman between 18 and 29 years old in good health and CMV-seronegative. Sequencing was done on a sample of PBMCs. CDR3: CATSSTSENQPQHF. The CDR3 DNA reads TGTGCCACCAGCAGTACTTCCGAGAATCAGCCCCAGCATTTT.